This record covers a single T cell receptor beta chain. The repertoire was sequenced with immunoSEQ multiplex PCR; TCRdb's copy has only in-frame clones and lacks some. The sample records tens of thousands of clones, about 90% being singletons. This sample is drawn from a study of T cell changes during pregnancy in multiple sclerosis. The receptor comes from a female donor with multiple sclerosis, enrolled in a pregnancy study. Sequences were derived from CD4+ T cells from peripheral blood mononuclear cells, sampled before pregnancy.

The CDR3 sequence is CATGQGASSPLHF. In nucleotides, the CDR3 is TGTGCCACCGGACAGGGGGCCTCTTCACCCCTCCACTTT. The chain carries TRBV2 and TRBJ1-6; TRBD1 matches at 11 bases. The CDR3 contains 13 residues. The germline CDR1 and CDR2 sequences are SNHLY and FYNNEI. V was clipped by 10 bases and J by 9 bases; unmatched bases: 5.